This TCR beta chain was recovered during a study of identifying expanded T cells in peripheral blood. Per the germline V gene, CDR1 is SGHNT and CDR2 is YYREEE (reference sequence). The CDR3 covers 15 residues. Between the trimmed V and J ends, which lost 2 bases and 0 bases, there was a span of 11 bases. The repertoire was sequenced with immunoSEQ multiplex PCR; TCRdb's copy has only in-frame clones and lacks some. Of fewer than 85,000 clones detected, approximately 90% appear once; the ten largest clones hold approximately 2.8%. Source material: blood. This sequence originates from a person between 18 and 69 years old in good health. The genes are TRBV5-4 and TRBJ1-1; the D is unclear. The CDR3 nucleotides read TGTGCCAGCAGCTTCAAAGGGCTTCTGAACACTGAAGCTTTCTTT. Amino acids: CASSFKGLLNTEAFF. Complete variable domain (other parts from reference TRBV5-4 and TRBJ1-1): ETGVTQSPTHLIKTRGQQVTLRCSSQSGHNTVSWYQQALGQGPQFIFQYYREEENGRGNFPPRFSGLQFPNYSSELNVNALELDDSALYLCASSFKGLLNTEAFFGQGTRLTVV.